One and the same sample provided the 14 T cell receptor beta chains below, sequenced in a study of beta chain features in type 1 diabetes. Isolated RNA was reverse transcribed in full, so expressed TCRB transcripts were sequenced. Libraries were prepared by immunoSEQ multiplex PCR; TCRdb keeps only in-frame clonotypes and omits some of them. The table records about 340,000 clones, 7.5% to 9% of them present only once. Sequenced sample: central memory CD4+ T cells from blood. The receptors derive from a woman younger than 30 in good health.

Ten or more counts support this clone. CDR3 sequence: CASSPPWDRETQYF. As DNA, the CDR3 is TGTGCCAGCTCACCACCCTGGGACAGAGAGACCCAGTACTTC. This chain links TRBV18 with TRBJ2-5; 7 bases fit TRBD1. Germline CDR1 and CDR2: KGHSH and LQKENI. CDR3 length: 14 amino acids. After removal of 0 bases from V and 4 bases from J, the junction contained 2 bases not matched to a gene. Full variable domain (missing parts from reference TRBV18 and TRBJ2-5): NAGVMQNPRHLVRRRGQEARLRCSPMKGHSHVYWYRQLPEEGLKFMVYLQKENIIDESGMPKERFSAEFPKEGPSILRIQQVVRGDSAAYFCASSPPWDRETQYFGPGTRLLVL.

This clone showed up just a few times. The rearrangement links TRBV6-6 to TRBJ1-4, with 8 bases identical to TRBD1. This CDR3 comprises 14 residues. After removal of 7 bases from V and 3 bases from J, the junction contained 4 bases not matched to a gene. CDR1 and CDR2 (germline): MNHNY, SVGAGI (reference sequence). CDR3 region: CASTPTGANEKLFF. DNA for the CDR3: TGTGCCAGCACCCCGACAGGGGCTAATGAAAAACTGTTTTTT.

The chain recombines TRBV5-1 with TRBJ2-6, with 12 bases lining up with TRBD1. Germline V CDR1 and CDR2: SGHRS, YFSETQ. With V trimmed by 3 bases and J by 0 bases, 7 bases remained unmatched. The CDR3 sequence is 19 residues long. The CDR3: CASSWGTGGSLSGANVLTF. The CDR3 coding sequence is TGCGCCAGCAGCTGGGGGACAGGGGGCTCCCTCTCTGGGGCCAACGTCCTGACTTTC.

The chain recombines TRBV7-8 with TRBJ2-7, with a possible D match to TRBD1 (5 bases). Trimming stripped 3 bases from V and 5 bases from J, with 11 bases between. The CDR3 runs 13 residues. Germline loops: CDR1 SGHVS, CDR2 FQNEAQ. The CDR3 DNA reads TGTGCCAGCAGCTTTCAGGGTCCGCACGAGCAGTACTTC. This codes for CASSFQGPHEQYF.

This clone was observed a handful of times. This chain connects TRBV15 to TRBJ2-3; D call uncertain. Between the trimmed V and J ends, which lost 0 bases and 0 bases, there was a span of 16 bases. CDR1 LNHNV and CDR2 YYDKDF come from the germline V gene (reference sequence). The CDR3 sequence is 18 residues long. CDR3 nucleotides: TGTGCCACCAGCAGAGATTTGGGCCCCGAATTTAGCACAGATACGCAGTATTTT. It translates to CATSRDLGPEFSTDTQYF.

This clone has a count of ten or more. The V and J genes are TRBV28 and TRBJ2-1; D remains ambiguous. This CDR3 contains 15 residues. Trimming cost V 6 bases and J 0 bases, with 12 bases left between them. Germline V gene lookup returns CDR1 MDHEN and CDR2 SYDVKM. The DNA for the CDR3 is TGTGCCAGCAGCGCCCCTGGCAGCTCCTACAATGAGCAGTTCTTC. Translating it yields CASSAPGSSYNEQFF.

The CDR3: CASSLVVRPRSSGANVLTF. The CDR3 DNA follows: TGTGCCAGCAGCTTAGTGGTACGCCCTCGGAGCTCTGGGGCCAACGTCCTGACTTTC. The genes are TRBV7-9 and TRBJ2-6; D uncertain. Trimming cost V 1 base and J 0 bases, with 16 bases left between them. Germline-derived CDR1 and CDR2 are SEHNR and FQNEAQ (reference sequence). CDR3 size: 19 residues.

The table lists this clone with a few counts. The CDR3 DNA reads as TGTGCCAGCAGCCAAGATATCAGCGGTGGGGACAGGGTGCATGAGCAGTTCTTC. Residues: CASSQDISGGDRVHEQFF. The chain couples TRBV4-2 to TRBJ2-1, with TRBD1 identical over 9 bases. In germline, CDR1 is LGHNA, CDR2 YNFKEQ. The CDR3 covers 18 residues. The junction had 14 bases not matched to a gene; V was cut back by 0 bases and J by 8 bases.

The V gene is TRBV2, the J gene TRBJ2-2, with TRBD1 as a possible D gene (6 bases). The CDR3 length is 14 residues. Germline assignment: CDR1 SNHLY and CDR2 FYNNEI. V lost 4 bases, J lost 6 bases, and 12 bases lay in between. CDR3 coding DNA: TGTGCCAGCAGTGGGCAGGGGTATTCCGGGGAGCTGTTTTTT. Its protein product is CASSGQGYSGELFF.

In its sample, this clone was seen a few times. The rearrangement joins TRBV7-9 to TRBJ1-1, with D possibly being TRBD1 (5 bases). Trimming shortened V by 5 bases and J by 1 base, and 11 bases separated the two germline ends. The CDR3 is 14 residues long. Germline V gene sequence: CDR1 SEHNR, CDR2 FQNEAQ (reference sequence). The CDR3 is CASSTVQGNTEAFF. The CDR3 region has the DNA TGTGCCAGCAGCACCGTCCAGGGGAACACTGAAGCTTTCTTT.

This rearrangement joins TRBV4-2 to TRBJ2-2; 11 bases are shared with TRBD2. V was clipped by 3 bases and J by 4 bases; unmatched bases: 4. CDR3 length: 16 amino acids. The germline CDR1 and CDR2 sequences are LGHNA and YNFKEQ. The CDR3 DNA follows: TGTGCCAGCAGCCATTCGGGGACTAGCGGCACCGGGGAGCTGTTTTTT. It codes for CASSHSGTSGTGELFF.

This clone has only a few counts. The chain employs TRBV6-5 and TRBJ1-5, with unresolved D. The ends were cut back, 2 bases at V and 6 bases at J, with 11 bases in the middle. This CDR3 is 14 amino acids long. CDR1 is MNHEY and CDR2 is SVGAGI in the germline V gene. CDR3 DNA sequence: TGTGCCAGCAGTTACGGCGGTGTCGCTCAGCCCCAGCATTTT. Its translation: CASSYGGVAQPQHF.

This clone was seen more than once but under ten times. The chain couples TRBV5-5 to TRBJ1-4; D ambiguous. CDR1 SGHKS and CDR2 YYEKEE come from the germline V gene (reference sequence). CDR3 length: 14 residues. Trimming stripped 2 bases from V and 0 bases from J, with 5 bases between. The CDR3 DNA is TGTGCCAGCAGCTTAGAGTCAACTAATGAAAAACTGTTTTTT. As protein: CASSLESTNEKLFF.

This clone has more than one count but fewer than ten. The DNA for the CDR3 is TGTGCCAGCAGCTTAGTAGACGGGGGGCAGACCCAGTACTTC. Translation: CASSLVDGGQTQYF. The V and J genes are TRBV7-2 and TRBJ2-5, with a weak D call TRBD2 (7 bases). The CDR3 consists of 14 residues. V was clipped by 1 base and J by 6 bases, with 12 bases between them. CDR1 SGHTA and CDR2 FQGNSA come from the germline V gene.